The source of this T cell receptor beta chain is a study of cytomegalovirus exposure and HLA in healthy donors. The study sampled nominally healthy donors, though unrecorded immune exposures were likely. Vbeta (60) and Jbeta (13) primers were used in the PCR. Generated by immunoSEQ multiplex PCR, the TCRdb table keeps only in-frame clones and is missing some. The table lists roughly 110,000 clones, around 73% of them singletons. Study-wide results and caveats: When analyzed later, a missense DCLRE1C variant was found to be linked to TCR beta V- and J-gene trimming. Reportedly, cytomegalovirus status was diagnosed with high sensitivity and specificity.

Regarding this clone: Its antigen is not identified.

Trimming took 3 bases from V and 4 from J; bases not matched to a gene: 12. Germline V gene lookup returns CDR1 MDHEN and CDR2 SYDVKM. This CDR3 region has 17 residues. Sequencing was done on a sample of PBMCs. This chain connects TRBV28 to TRBJ2-3, with 8 bases fitting TRBD2. This TCR was recovered from a man aged 25 to 40 in good health and CMV-seronegative. CDR3 in DNA: TGTGCCAGCAGTTTGTTTGGGACTAGGCTGCTGGCAGATACGCAGTATTTT. The encoded protein is CASSLFGTRLLADTQYF.